This TCR beta chain was retrieved from a study of CD8+ T cells in alopecia areata. Study-wide results and caveats: Scalp data also include sequences from resident alphabeta T cells of normal skin.

The treatment here: oral pan-JAK inhibitor, 5-10 mg twice daily. Turning to this clone: The antigen is not known.

As the sequencing template, cDNA was produced by extracting RNA and reverse transcribing it. Some clones are missing from TCRdb's copy, which holds only in-frame ones; the method was immunoSEQ multiplex PCR. The sample holds some 100,000 clones; roughly 50% are singletons and the top ten take approximately 31%. This CDR3 contains 16 residues. The germline V gene has CDR1 SNHLY and CDR2 FYNNEI. Trimming cost V 8 bases and J 2 bases; bases outside gene matches: 12. Sequencing used CD8+ T cells sorted from blood, obtained at week 4, from a patient treated with tofacitinib. This TCR derives from a human donor with alopecia areata. J is TRBJ2-5 and V is TRBV2; 9 bases map to TRBD1. The CDR3 is CASFMGQGLWQETQYF. Here the CDR3 DNA reads TGTGCCAGCTTTATGGGACAGGGTTTGTGGCAAGAGACCCAGTACTTC. Complete variable domain (other parts from reference TRBV2 and TRBJ2-5): EPEVTQTPSHQVTQMGQEVILRCVPISNHLYFYWYRQILGQKVEFLVSFYNNEISEKSEIFDDQFSVERPDGSNFTLKIRSTKLEDSAMYFCASFMGQGLWQETQYFGPGTRLLVL.